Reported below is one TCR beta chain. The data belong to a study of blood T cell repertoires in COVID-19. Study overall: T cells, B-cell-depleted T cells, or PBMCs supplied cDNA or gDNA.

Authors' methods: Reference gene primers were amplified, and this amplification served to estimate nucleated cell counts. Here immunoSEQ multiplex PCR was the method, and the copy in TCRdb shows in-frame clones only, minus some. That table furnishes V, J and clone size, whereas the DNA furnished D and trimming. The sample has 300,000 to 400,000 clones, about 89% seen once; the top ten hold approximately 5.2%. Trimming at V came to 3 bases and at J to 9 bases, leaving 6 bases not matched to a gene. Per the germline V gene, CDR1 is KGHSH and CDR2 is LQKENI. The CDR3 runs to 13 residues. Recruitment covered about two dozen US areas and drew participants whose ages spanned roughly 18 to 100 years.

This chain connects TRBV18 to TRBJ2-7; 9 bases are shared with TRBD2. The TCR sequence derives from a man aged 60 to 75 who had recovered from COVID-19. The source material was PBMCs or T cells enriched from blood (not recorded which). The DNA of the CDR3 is TGTGCCAGCTCACCTCCGGGACTAGCAGCGCAGTACTTC. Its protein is CASSPPGLAAQYF.